This T cell receptor beta chain is from a study of breast tumors, draining lymph nodes, adjacent tissues. V lost 0 bases to trimming and J lost 5 bases, with 10 bases between them. The CDR3 sequence is 14 residues long. Germline CDR1 reads SGHVS; CDR2 reads FQNEAQ. TCRdb re-analysed the multiplex PCR reads in MiXCR, keeping a single row per CDR3 protein. The table includes about 230,000 distinct CDR3 sequences, about 32% detected once. Breast cancer patients provided tissue from their axillary draining lymph nodes. The chain employs TRBV7-8 and TRBJ2-5, with D maybe TRBD2 (6 bases). The source is a female donor with breast cancer. Some clones in this sample may be carry-over from other donors' samples. Material: axillary lymph node tissue. The CDR3 loop reads CASSLAPGVETQYF. CDR3 nucleotides: TGTGCCAGCAGCTTAGCGCCGGGAGTTGAGACCCAGTACTTC.